This T cell receptor (beta chain) came from a study of T cells after yellow fever vaccination (dated by TCRdb to 2018 to 2020). Background on the whole study: Libraries from fractions with low cell numbers were prepared with the SMART-Seq v4 Ultra Low Input RNA kit. Two healthy male donors made up the cohort, one aged 18 to 30 years and the other aged 30 to 40 years. Blood was drawn at multiple timepoints before and after primary and secondary immunization, with bulk PBMC replicates and cell subsets isolated. Bulk TCR alpha and beta repertoires were sequenced longitudinally to track T-cell clones before and after primary and booster YFV17D yellow fever vaccination.

The sample's treatment or condition, from its label and the paper: live attenuated yellow fever vaccine strain. At each blood-draw timepoint, two biological replicates of bulk PBMCs were obtained. PBMCs were isolated from peripheral blood using a standard Ficoll-Paque protocol. RNA was extracted with TriZol from bulk PBMCs, CD4 and CD8 fractions, and dextramer-positive and dextramer-negative fractions. What the authors observed across the whole study: Because only two donors were included in the study, the extent to which the findings can be generalized is limited. FACS-sorted repertoires could contain abundant contaminating clonotypes from the bulk population, so computational filtering was required. After the booster, most of the clones that had expanded following primary vaccination were detected again (96% of CD4 and roughly 88% of CD8), which suggests that memory was broadly maintained. The secondary T-cell response was found to be weaker but faster than the primary response, with a peak reached on day 5 rather than on day 15. A small share of clonotypes was detected in both CD4 and CD8 compartments, with the overlap likely arising from convergent recombination.

From the germline V gene, CDR1 is ENHRY and CDR2 is SYGVKD. V loses 0 bases, J loses 7 bases, and the germline ends lie 12 bases apart. Its CDR3 holds 14 amino acids, cysteine through phenylalanine. Only CDR3 DNA is held: 42 bases, read in frame from base 1. TCR cDNA was made using 5'RACE template switching, a step that added a universal primer site and unique molecular identifiers. Priming for cDNA synthesis came from both the TCR alpha and TCR beta constant segments. Two PCR steps were used to amplify libraries, with sample barcodes and sequencing adapters being added in the second step. Sequencing of the libraries was done on either Illumina HiSeq 2500 (2x100 bp) or NovaSeq (2x150 bp). Regarding the original processing steps: MIGEC handled demultiplexing of reads and collapsing into UMI consensus sequences, while MiXCR performed V(D)J alignment. Using edgeR on replicate PBMC samples, clonotypes were called vaccine-responding if FDR was below 0.01 and the log2 fold change was above 5 up to day 15. Each bulk clonotype received a CD4 or CD8 identity based on whether the sequenced CD4 or CD8 repertoire contained that clonotype at higher abundance. Clones were called with MiXCR by TCRdb after fastp trimmed the public reads at Q25, and only in-frame beta chains were retained. Identical CDR3 protein sequences are pooled into one entry, listed with their most common genes and DNA. TCRdb's processing, not the authors', yielded these V and J calls. The sample table contains some 400,000 distinct CDR3 sequences; only one count was recorded for 6.2% of them. In total, the top ten clones hold about 15% of the sample.

Note on this clonotype: The specificity of this receptor is unknown. Base quality data are lacking; no much larger clone is found one base away.

This sequence originates from a man between 25 and 39 years old who received the YFV17D yellow fever vaccine. The chain couples TRBV10-3 to TRBJ2-5, with TRBD1 tentatively as D gene (6 bases match). The sequencing used PBMCs, collected 5 days after the yellow fever booster vaccination. In nucleotides, the sequence is TGTGCCATCAGTGAGTCGGGGGCGAGGGTGACCCAGTACTTC. It translates to CAISESGARVTQYF.